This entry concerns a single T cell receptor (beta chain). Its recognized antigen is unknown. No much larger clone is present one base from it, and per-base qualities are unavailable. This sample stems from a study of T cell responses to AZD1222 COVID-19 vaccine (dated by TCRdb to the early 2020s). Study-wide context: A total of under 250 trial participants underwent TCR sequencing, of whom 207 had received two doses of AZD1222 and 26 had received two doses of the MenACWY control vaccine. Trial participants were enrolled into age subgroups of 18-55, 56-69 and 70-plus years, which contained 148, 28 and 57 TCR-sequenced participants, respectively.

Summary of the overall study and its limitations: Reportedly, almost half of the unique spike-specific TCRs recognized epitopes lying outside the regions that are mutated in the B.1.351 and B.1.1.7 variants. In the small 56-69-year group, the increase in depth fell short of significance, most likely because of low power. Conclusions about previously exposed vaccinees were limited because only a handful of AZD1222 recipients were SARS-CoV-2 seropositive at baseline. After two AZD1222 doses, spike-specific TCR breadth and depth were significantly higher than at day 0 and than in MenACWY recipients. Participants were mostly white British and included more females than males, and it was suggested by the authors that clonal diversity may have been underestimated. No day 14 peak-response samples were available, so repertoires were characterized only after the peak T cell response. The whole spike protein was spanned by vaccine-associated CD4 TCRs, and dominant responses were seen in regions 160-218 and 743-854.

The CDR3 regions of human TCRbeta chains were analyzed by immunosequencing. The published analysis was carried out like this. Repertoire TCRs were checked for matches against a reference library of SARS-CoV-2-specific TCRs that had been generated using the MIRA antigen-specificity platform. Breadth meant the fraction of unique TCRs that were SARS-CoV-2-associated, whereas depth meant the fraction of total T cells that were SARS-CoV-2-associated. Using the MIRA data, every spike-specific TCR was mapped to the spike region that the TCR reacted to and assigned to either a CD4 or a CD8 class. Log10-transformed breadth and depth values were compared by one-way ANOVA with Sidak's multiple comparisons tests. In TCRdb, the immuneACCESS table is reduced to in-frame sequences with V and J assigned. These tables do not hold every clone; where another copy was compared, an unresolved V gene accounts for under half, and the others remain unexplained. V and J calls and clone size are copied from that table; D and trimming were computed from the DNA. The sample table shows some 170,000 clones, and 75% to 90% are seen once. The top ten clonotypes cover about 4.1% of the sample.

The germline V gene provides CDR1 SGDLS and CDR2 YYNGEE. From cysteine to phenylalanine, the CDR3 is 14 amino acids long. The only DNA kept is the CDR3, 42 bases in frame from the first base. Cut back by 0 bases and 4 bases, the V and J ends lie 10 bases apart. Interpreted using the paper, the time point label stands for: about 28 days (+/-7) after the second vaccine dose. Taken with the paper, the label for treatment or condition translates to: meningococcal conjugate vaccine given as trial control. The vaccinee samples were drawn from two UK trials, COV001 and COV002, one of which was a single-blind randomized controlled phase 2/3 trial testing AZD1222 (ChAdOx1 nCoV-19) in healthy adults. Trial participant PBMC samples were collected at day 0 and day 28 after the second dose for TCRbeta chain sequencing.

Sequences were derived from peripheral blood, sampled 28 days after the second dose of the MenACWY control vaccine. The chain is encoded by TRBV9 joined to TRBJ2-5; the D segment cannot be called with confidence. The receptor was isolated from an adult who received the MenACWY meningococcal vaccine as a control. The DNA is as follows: TGTGCCAGCAGCGTAGCTACGACTCCAGAGACCCAGTACTTC. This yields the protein CASSVATTPETQYF.